At least ten counts were recorded for the clone carrying this T cell receptor beta chain. What it binds is not known. The study's findings and limits: Tumor memory CD4+ T cell TCR gene usage clustered with blood and lymph node memory CD4+ cells and lymph node naive CD4+ cells. Tumor Treg TCRs overlapped most with tumor naive CD4+ cells.

Constant-region reverse primers amplified full-length variable regions, followed by semi-nested Nested Universal Primer A PCR. TCRdb reanalysed the 5' RACE reads using MiXCR and keeps one entry per CDR3 protein. Of 8,500 to 9,000 distinct CDR3 sequences listed, approximately 26% are singletons. Germline loops: CDR1 MNHNS, CDR2 SASEGT. V shed 8 bases, J shed 9 bases, and the junction held 16 bases outside the gene matches. The CDR3 extends over 15 amino acids. The origin of this receptor is a female donor with breast cancer. V and J are TRBV6-1 and TRBJ2-1; 7 positions agree with TRBD2. Sequences were obtained from naive CD4+ T cells sorted from a lymph node. Specified subset: naive CD4+ T cells, CD4+CD45RA+CD25-. This CDR3 is CASFATSSPRSEQFF. The CDR3 DNA sequence: TGTGCCAGCTTCGCGACTAGCTCCCCGAGGAGTGAGCAGTTCTTC.